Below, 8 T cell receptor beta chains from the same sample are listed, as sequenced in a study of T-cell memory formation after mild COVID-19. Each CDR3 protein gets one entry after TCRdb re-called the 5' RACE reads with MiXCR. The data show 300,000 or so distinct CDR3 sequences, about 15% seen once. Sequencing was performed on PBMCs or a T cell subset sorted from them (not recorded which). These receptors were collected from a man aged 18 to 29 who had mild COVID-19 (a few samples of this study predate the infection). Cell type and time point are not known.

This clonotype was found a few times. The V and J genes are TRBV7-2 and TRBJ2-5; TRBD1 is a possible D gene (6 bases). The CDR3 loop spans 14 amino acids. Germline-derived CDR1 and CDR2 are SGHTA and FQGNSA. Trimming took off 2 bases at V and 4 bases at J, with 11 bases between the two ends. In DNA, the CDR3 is TGTGCCAGCAGCTTAATGGAAGGGGGAGAGACCCAGTACTTC. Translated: CASSLMEGGETQYF.

CDR3 loop: CASSLVGLDDYGYTF. The CDR3 DNA reads as TGTGCCAGCAGCTTAGTGGGGCTTGATGACTATGGCTACACCTTC. This chain connects TRBV7-9 to TRBJ1-2; D is perhaps TRBD1 (5 bases). Between the trimmed V and J ends, which lost 1 base and 3 bases, there was a span of 12 bases. The CDR3 is made up of 15 amino acids. CDR1 is SEHNR, CDR2 FQNEAQ, per germline (reference sequence).

The CDR3 coding sequence is TGTGCCAGCACCTCCCCGGGGCAGGGGGGGACCCAGTACTTC. It translates to CASTSPGQGGTQYF. This chain links TRBV6-2 or TRBV6-3 with TRBJ2-5; D perhaps matches TRBD1 (7 bases). The ends were cut back, 7 bases at V and 7 bases at J, with 19 bases in the middle. This CDR3 contains 14 residues. Germline CDR1 MNHEY, CDR2 SVGEGT.

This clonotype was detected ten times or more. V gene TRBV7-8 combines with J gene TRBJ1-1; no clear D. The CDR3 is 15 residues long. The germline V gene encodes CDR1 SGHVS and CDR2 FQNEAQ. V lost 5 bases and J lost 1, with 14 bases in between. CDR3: CASSPPGGKNTEAFF. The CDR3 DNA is TGTGCCAGCAGCCCCCCAGGTGGAAAGAACACTGAAGCTTTCTTT.

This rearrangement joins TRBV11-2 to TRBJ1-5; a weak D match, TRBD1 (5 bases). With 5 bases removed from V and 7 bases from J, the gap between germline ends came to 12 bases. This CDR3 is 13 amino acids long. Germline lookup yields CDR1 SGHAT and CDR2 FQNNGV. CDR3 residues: CASSKNQGQPQHF. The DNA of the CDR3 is TGTGCCAGCAGCAAAAACCAGGGCCAGCCCCAGCATTTT.

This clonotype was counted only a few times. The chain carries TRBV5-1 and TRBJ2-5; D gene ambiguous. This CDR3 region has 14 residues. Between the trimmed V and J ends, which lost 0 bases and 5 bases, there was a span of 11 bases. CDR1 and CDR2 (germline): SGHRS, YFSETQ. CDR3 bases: TGCGCCAGCAGCTTGGGTTTATGGATGGAGACCCAGTACTTC. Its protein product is CASSLGLWMETQYF.

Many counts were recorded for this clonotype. DNA of the CDR3: TGCGCCAGCAGCTTGGGGTCAGGGGGCACCTATGGCTACACCTTC. It specifies CASSLGSGGTYGYTF. The chain recombines TRBV5-1 with TRBJ1-2; TRBD1 aligns across 8 bases. The length of the CDR3 is 15 residues. Per germline, CDR1 SGHRS and CDR2 YFSETQ. Unmatched junction bases numbered 5, after V lost 0 bases and J lost 4 bases. The entire variable domain, with the rest obtained from reference TRBV5-1 and TRBJ1-2, is as follows: KAGVTQTPRYLIKTRGQQVTLSCSPISGHRSVSWYQQTPGQGLQFLFEYFSETQRNKGNFPGRFSGRQFSNSRSEMNVSTLELGDSALYLCASSLGSGGTYGYTFGSGTRLTVV.

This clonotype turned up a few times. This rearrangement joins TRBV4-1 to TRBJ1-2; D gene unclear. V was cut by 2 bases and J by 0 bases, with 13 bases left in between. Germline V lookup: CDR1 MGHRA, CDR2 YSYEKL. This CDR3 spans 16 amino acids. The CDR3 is CASSQPRHGTNYGYTF. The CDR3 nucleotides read TGCGCCAGCAGCCAACCGAGACATGGGACTAACTATGGCTACACCTTC.